The 2 T cell receptor beta chains listed next were all sequenced from one sample in a study of shared T cell receptors in the human thymus. The table came from immunoSEQ multiplex PCR; TCRdb's copy has only in-frame clones and leaves some out. In the table there are hundreds of thousands of clones, approximately 80% of which are singletons. This sample also belongs to another study, concerning human thymus T cells.

Input material: thymocytes. The origin of the receptors is a boy younger than two with a congenital heart defect.

This rearrangement joins TRBV27 to TRBJ2-3, with 9 positions matching TRBD1. In germline, CDR1 is MNHEY, CDR2 SMNVEV (reference sequence). Unmatched junction bases numbered 21, after V lost 7 bases and J lost 1 base. CDR3 size: 20 residues. In nucleotides, the CDR3 is TGTGCCAGCATCCCTTACACCGGGACAGGGTATGAGGAGCGCACAGATACGCAGTATTTT. Translation gives CASIPYTGTGYEERTDTQYF.

The CDR3, as DNA: TGTGCCAGTAGTATAGGAGGGTTCGGGGCCAACGTCCTGACTTTC. It is translated as CASSIGGFGANVLTF. This chain uses TRBV19 with TRBJ2-6; perhaps TRBD2 as D (5 bases). Germline CDR1 reads LNHDA; CDR2 reads SQIVND (reference sequence). There are 15 residues in the CDR3. Trimming took off 1 base at V and 4 bases at J, with 8 bases between the two ends. Full variable domain (remainder filled in from reference TRBV19 and TRBJ2-6): DGGITQSPKYLFRKEGQNVTLSCEQNLNHDAMYWYRQDPGQGLRLIYYSQIVNDFQKGDIAEGYSVSREKKESFPLTVTSAQKNPTAFYLCASSIGGFGANVLTFGAGSRLTVL.